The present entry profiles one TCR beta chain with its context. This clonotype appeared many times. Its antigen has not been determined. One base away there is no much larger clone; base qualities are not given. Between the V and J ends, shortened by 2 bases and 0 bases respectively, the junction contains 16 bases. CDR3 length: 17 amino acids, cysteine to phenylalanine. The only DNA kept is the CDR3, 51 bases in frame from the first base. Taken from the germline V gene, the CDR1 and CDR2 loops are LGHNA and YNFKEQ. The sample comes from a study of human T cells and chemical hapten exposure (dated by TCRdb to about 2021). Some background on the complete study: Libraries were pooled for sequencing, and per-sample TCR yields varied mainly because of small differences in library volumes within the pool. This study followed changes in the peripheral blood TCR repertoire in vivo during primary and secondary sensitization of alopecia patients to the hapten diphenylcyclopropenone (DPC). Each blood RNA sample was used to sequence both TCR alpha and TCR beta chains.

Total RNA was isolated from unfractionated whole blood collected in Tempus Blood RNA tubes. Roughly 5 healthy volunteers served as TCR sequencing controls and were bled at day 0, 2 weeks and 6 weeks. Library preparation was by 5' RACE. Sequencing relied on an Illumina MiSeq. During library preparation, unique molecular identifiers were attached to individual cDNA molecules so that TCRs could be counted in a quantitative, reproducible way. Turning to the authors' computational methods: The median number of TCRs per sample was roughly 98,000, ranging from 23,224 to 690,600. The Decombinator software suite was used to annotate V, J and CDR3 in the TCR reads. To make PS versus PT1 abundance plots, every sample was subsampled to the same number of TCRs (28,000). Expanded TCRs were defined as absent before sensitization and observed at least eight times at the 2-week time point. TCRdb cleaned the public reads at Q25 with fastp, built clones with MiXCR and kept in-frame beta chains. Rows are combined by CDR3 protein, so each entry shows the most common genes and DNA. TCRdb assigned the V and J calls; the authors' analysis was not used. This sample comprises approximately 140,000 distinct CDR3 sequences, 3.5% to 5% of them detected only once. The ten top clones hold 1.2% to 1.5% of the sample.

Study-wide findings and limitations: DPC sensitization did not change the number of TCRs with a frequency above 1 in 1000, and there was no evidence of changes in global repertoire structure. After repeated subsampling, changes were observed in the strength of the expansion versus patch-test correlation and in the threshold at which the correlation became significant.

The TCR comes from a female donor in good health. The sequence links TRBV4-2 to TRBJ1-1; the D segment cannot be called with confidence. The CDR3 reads CASSQPRSTDLNTEAFF. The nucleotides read TGTGCCAGCAGCCAACCCCGTAGTACGGATTTGAACACTGAAGCTTTCTTT.